The 29 T cell receptor beta chains below were found in one sample sequenced in a study of siplizumab effects on memory and regulatory T cells. The mixed lymphocyte reaction cells were grown together in coculture at 37°C for 5 to 6 days. Data came from immunoSEQ multiplex PCR; TCRdb stores just in-frame clones and leaves some out. The sample has 11,000 to 15,000 clones, 49% seen once. These receptors have no identified antigens. What was sequenced was CFSE-low (dividing) CD4+ T cells sorted from an allogeneic mixed lymphocyte reaction. Source of these receptors: a human donor in good health; the cells came from an allogeneic mixed lymphocyte reaction.

The sample holds a few counts of this clone. This chain links TRBV6-1 with TRBJ2-3; no clear D gene. Looked up from germline, CDR1 is MNHNS and CDR2 is SASEGT. The CDR3 consists of 11 residues. With 6 bases removed from V and 2 bases from J, the gap between germline ends came to 3 bases. CDR3 nucleotide sequence: TGTGCCAGCAGAAACACAGATACGCAGTATTTT. Translated: CASRNTDTQYF.

The DNA of the CDR3 is TGTGCCAGTAAAACTTCCCGAAAAAACTACGAGCAGTACTTC. It yields the protein CASKTSRKNYEQYF. This chain links TRBV6-5 with TRBJ2-5; D remains ambiguous. The end of the DNA fits TRBJ2-7 better, so the J call may be wrong. The CDR3 has 14 residues. The V gene's germline CDR1 is MNHEY and CDR2 SVGAGI.

The J gene is TRBJ1-1, the V gene TRBV27, with TRBD1 matching over 7 bases. The CDR3 is made up of 14 amino acids. The germline gives CDR1 MNHEY, CDR2 SMNVEV (reference sequence). J was trimmed by 0 bases and V by 5 bases; bases with no gene match: 3. CDR3 nucleotides: TGTGCCAGCAGTCGACAGGGAATGAACACTGAAGCTTTCTTT. Protein product: CASSRQGMNTEAFF.

V gene TRBV11-1 combines with J gene TRBJ2-7; D may be TRBD1 (6 bases). V dropped 5 bases and J dropped 1 base, with 12 bases sitting between them. Per germline, CDR1 SGHAT and CDR2 FQDESV (reference sequence). CDR3 length: 14 amino acids. The CDR3, as DNA: TGTGCCAGCAGCGCCCAGACAGGATCCTACGAGCAGTACTTC. This encodes CASSAQTGSYEQYF. Combining the CDR3 with reference TRBV11-1 and TRBJ2-7 gives the whole variable domain EAEVAQSPRYKITEKSQAVAFWCDPISGHATLYWYRQILGQGPELLVQFQDESVVDDSQLPKDRFSAERLKGVDSTLKIQPAELGDSAMYLCASSAQTGSYEQYFGPGTRLTVT.

The J gene is TRBJ1-5, the V gene TRBV6-1, with D hard to call. Trimming cost V 1 base and J 7 bases, with 8 bases left between them. This CDR3 is built from 13 residues. Germline V gene lookup returns CDR1 MNHNS and CDR2 SASEGT. Here the CDR3 reads CASSEVAGQPQHF. The DNA of the CDR3 is TGTGCCAGCAGTGAAGTTGCTGGACAGCCCCAGCATTTT.

This chain links TRBV19 with TRBJ1-1; tentative D call: TRBD1 (6 bases). The V and J ends lost 3 bases and 0 bases respectively, with 14 bases between them. Germline CDR1 and CDR2: LNHDA and SQIVND (reference sequence). CDR3 size: 16 residues. CDR3 sequence: CASSILTGSMNTEAFF. CDR3 DNA: TGTGCCAGTAGTATCCTCACAGGGTCCATGAACACTGAAGCTTTCTTT.

This clone came up a few times. The genes are TRBV7-6 and TRBJ2-1; D remains unclear. The V gene lost 5 bases and the J gene lost 7 bases, with 21 bases spanning the gap. The CDR3 has 16 amino acids. Germline V gene lookup returns CDR1 SGHVS and CDR2 FNYEAQ. The CDR3 region is CASSRTQGRSGNEQFF. CDR3 DNA: TGTGCCAGCAGCCGCACTCAAGGTCGCTCTGGGAATGAGCAGTTCTTC.

This clone is classed as large. V is TRBV7-2 and J is TRBJ2-2; 10 positions agree with TRBD2. The CDR3 totals 18 residues. Germline assignment: CDR1 SGHTA and CDR2 FQGNSA. The ends lost 5 bases at V and 5 bases at J; junction bases unmatched: 14. The CDR3, as DNA: TGTGCCAGCAGCCACTACCGCCCGGGACTAGCGAGAACCGGGGAGCTGTTTTTT. This translates into CASSHYRPGLARTGELFF. Based on the CDR3 plus reference TRBV7-2 and TRBJ2-2, the full variable domain is GAGVSQSPSNKVTEKGKDVELRCDPISGHTALYWYRQSLGQGLEFLIYFQGNSAPDKSGLPSDRFSAERTGGSVSTLTIQRTQQEDSAVYLCASSHYRPGLARTGELFFGEGSRLTVL.

The CDR3 region is CASNYDTGAGNQPQHF. The CDR3 DNA sequence: TGTGCCAGTAATTACGATACGGGAGCGGGCAATCAGCCCCAGCATTTT. The J gene is TRBJ1-5, the V gene TRBV19; no reliable D call. CDR1 is LNHDA and CDR2 is SQIVND in the germline V gene (reference sequence). The CDR3 totals 16 residues. V lost 7 bases to trimming and J lost 2 bases, with 18 bases between them.

The CDR3 DNA follows: TGTGCCAGCAGTTTGCATAGAAACTATGGCTACACCTTC. This translates into CASSLHRNYGYTF. The chain employs TRBV6-5 and TRBJ1-2; no clear D. This CDR3 is 13 amino acids long. The germline gives CDR1 MNHEY, CDR2 SVGAGI. V was cut by 4 bases and J by 2 bases, with 8 bases left in between.

The CDR3, as DNA: TGTGCCAGCTCCAGAAACAGGGACACTGAAGCTTTCTTT. Amino acids: CASSRNRDTEAFF. This chain links TRBV18 with TRBJ1-1, with D maybe TRBD1 (6 bases). There are 13 residues in the CDR3. Germline CDR1 is KGHSH and CDR2 is LQKENI. Deletions cut 6 bases from V and 3 bases from J, with 11 bases between.

The chain recombines TRBV5-1 with TRBJ2-2, with 9 bases aligning to TRBD1. In germline, CDR1 is SGHRS, CDR2 YFSETQ. J was trimmed by 1 base and V by 3 bases; bases with no gene match: 4. The CDR3 is 16 amino acids. The DNA of the CDR3 is TGCGCCAGCAGCTCTGGGACAGGGATGAACACCGGGGAGCTGTTTTTT. Residues: CASSSGTGMNTGELFF. Complete variable domain (other parts from reference TRBV5-1 and TRBJ2-2): KAGVTQTPRYLIKTRGQQVTLSCSPISGHRSVSWYQQTPGQGLQFLFEYFSETQRNKGNFPGRFSGRQFSNSRSEMNVSTLELGDSALYLCASSSGTGMNTGELFFGEGSRLTVL.

This clone was seen a handful of times. The V call is TRBV7-9, the J call TRBJ1-2, with D hard to call. The CDR3 extends over 12 amino acids. Germline V gene sequence: CDR1 SEHNR, CDR2 FQNEAQ (reference sequence). V gave up 1 base and J gave up 8 bases, with 8 bases separating them. The CDR3 DNA is TGTGCCAGCAGCTTAGTTAATCACGGCTACACCTTC. As protein: CASSLVNHGYTF.

This clone has a handful of counts. The J gene is TRBJ2-7, the V gene TRBV25-1; D tentatively fits TRBD1 or TRBD2 (5 bases each). With 4 bases removed from V and 1 base from J, the gap between germline ends came to 14 bases. CDR3 length equals 15 residues. Germline V CDR1 and CDR2: MGHDK, SYGVNS. CDR3 in amino acids: CASSATGTGSYEQYF. CDR3 sequence (DNA): TGTGCCAGCAGTGCTACCGGGACGGGTTCCTACGAGCAGTACTTC.

The table lists this clone with a few counts. This chain uses TRBV5-1 with TRBJ2-1; maybe TRBD1 (8 bases). The ends were cut back, 4 bases at V and 7 bases at J, with 21 bases in the middle. The germline V gene encodes CDR1 SGHRS and CDR2 YFSETQ. This CDR3 is built from 16 residues. This CDR3 is CASSRTPPQGGNEQFF. The CDR3 nucleotides are TGCGCCAGCAGCCGAACCCCCCCACAGGGGGGGAATGAGCAGTTCTTC.

This rearrangement joins TRBV28 to TRBJ2-7; 10 nucleotides agree with TRBD1. V shed 6 bases, J shed 2 bases, and the junction held 4 bases outside the gene matches. Germline CDR1 is MDHEN and CDR2 is SYDVKM. CDR3 size: 14 residues. The CDR3 here is CASRGQGPPYEQYF. DNA of the CDR3: TGTGCCAGCAGGGGACAGGGGCCCCCCTACGAGCAGTACTTC.

This clone showed up just a few times. Here the CDR3 reads CASSHRGEKLFF. The CDR3 DNA reads TGTGCCAGCAGCCATCGAGGTGAAAAACTGTTTTTT. The gene calls are TRBV5-5 and TRBJ1-4; D unclear. V was cut by 4 bases and J by 7 bases, with 8 bases left in between. Germline CDR1 reads SGHKS; CDR2 reads YYEKEE (reference sequence). The CDR3 is 12 amino acids.

This clone was counted a few times. V gene TRBV4-2 combines with J gene TRBJ1-4; no clear D. CDR1 and CDR2 (germline): LGHNA, YNFKEQ. Trimming stripped 4 bases from V and 3 bases from J, with 12 bases between. The CDR3 is 15 amino acids. The CDR3 region is CASSRTTGSNEKLFF. The DNA of the CDR3 is TGTGCCAGCAGCCGAACGACCGGATCTAATGAAAAACTGTTTTTT.

This chain joins TRBV7-9 and TRBJ1-6; D is possibly TRBD1 (5 bases). V lost 2 bases, J lost 7 bases, and 9 bases lay in between. The length of the CDR3 is 14 residues. The V gene's germline CDR1 is SEHNR and CDR2 FQNEAQ (reference sequence). CDR3 in amino acids: CASSLNEGNSPLHF. The CDR3 bases are TGTGCCAGCAGCTTAAATGAGGGGAATTCACCCCTCCACTTT. Full variable domain (remainder filled in from reference TRBV7-9 and TRBJ1-6): DTGVSQNPRHKITKRGQNVTFRCDPISEHNRLYWYRQTLGQGPEFLTYFQNEAQLEKSRLLSDRFSAERPKGSFSTLEIQRTEQGDSAMYLCASSLNEGNSPLHFGNGTRLTVT.

The chain is built from TRBV30 and TRBJ1-2; the D gene is possibly TRBD1 (6 bases). The CDR3 sequence is 16 residues long. CDR1 is GTSNPN, CDR2 SVGIG, per germline (reference sequence). V lost 3 bases, J lost 2 bases, and 19 bases lay in between. The CDR3 is CAWSAPIQGRNYGYTF. The CDR3 bases are TGTGCCTGGAGCGCCCCAATACAGGGTAGAAACTATGGCTACACCTTC.

The chain has TRBV5-1 and TRBJ2-3; maybe TRBD2 (6 bases). The CDR3 has 15 residues. The V end was cut by 0 bases, the J end by 4 bases, with 12 bases between. Looked up from germline, CDR1 is SGHRS and CDR2 is YFSETQ. As DNA, the CDR3 is TGCGCCAGCAGCTTGGGTGGGAGCGGGCCAGATACGCAGTATTTT. Protein sequence: CASSLGGSGPDTQYF.

V gene TRBV4-1 combines with J gene TRBJ2-6, with D tentatively TRBD1 (6 bases). In germline, CDR1 is MGHRA, CDR2 YSYEKL. This CDR3 region has 14 residues. Trimming removed 7 bases from V and 2 bases from J, with 9 bases in between. The CDR3 coding sequence is TGCGCCAGCAACAGGGTTACTGGGGCCAACGTCCTGACTTTC. Amino acids: CASNRVTGANVLTF.

This clone was recorded a few times. The chain has TRBV13 and TRBJ1-3, with D maybe TRBD1 (6 bases). CDR1 and CDR2 from the germline V gene are PRHDT and FYEKMQ (reference sequence). The V end lost 5 bases, the J end lost 4 bases, and 15 bases lay between the germline ends. The CDR3 is 15 residues long. The CDR3 is CASSPYTGSGNTIYF. In nucleotides, the CDR3 is TGTGCCAGCAGCCCGTATACAGGGTCGGGAAACACCATATATTTT.

The J gene is TRBJ2-7, the V gene TRBV7-9; D is undetermined. Between the trimmed V and J ends, which lost 1 base and 3 bases, there was a span of 13 bases. The CDR3 loop spans 15 amino acids. In germline, CDR1 is SEHNR, CDR2 FQNEAQ (reference sequence). The CDR3 region has the DNA TGTGCCAGCAGCTTAGACAGCGCTTGGGTCTACGAGCAGTACTTC. Translating it yields CASSLDSAWVYEQYF. The full variable domain, completed using reference TRBV7-9 and TRBJ2-7, is DTGVSQNPRHKITKRGQNVTFRCDPISEHNRLYWYRQTLGQGPEFLTYFQNEAQLEKSRLLSDRFSAERPKGSFSTLEIQRTEQGDSAMYLCASSLDSAWVYEQYFGPGTRLTVT.

This clone occurred once. The chain links TRBV30 to TRBJ1-2, with a possible D match to TRBD1 (5 bases). From germline, CDR1 is GTSNPN and CDR2 SVGIG (reference sequence). V dropped 4 bases and J dropped 5 bases, with 29 bases sitting between them. The CDR3 runs to 18 residues. Here the CDR3 reads CAWTPPRGGVTLSYGYTF. In nucleotides, the CDR3 is TGTGCCTGGACCCCCCCCCGCGGAGGGGTTACGTTATCTTATGGCTACACCTTC.

This clone turned up a few times. The chain joins TRBV19 to TRBJ2-5, with 8 positions matching TRBD2. V shed 1 base and J 5 bases; nucleotides not matched to a gene: 6. This CDR3 comprises 15 residues. Germline V gene lookup returns CDR1 LNHDA and CDR2 SQIVND (reference sequence). This CDR3 is CASSIVTAGAETQYF. In DNA, the CDR3 is TGTGCCAGTAGTATAGTTACAGCGGGGGCTGAGACCCAGTACTTC.

This clone is deemed medium-sized. Distinct nucleotide sequences in the sample also encode this CDR3. This rearrangement joins TRBV5-1 to TRBJ1-5; D perhaps matches TRBD1 (6 bases). CDR1 is SGHRS, CDR2 YFSETQ, per germline. V was clipped by 0 bases and J by 4 bases, with 8 bases between them. The CDR3 length is 14 residues. CDR3 residues: CASSLEGGNQPQHF. Here the CDR3 DNA reads TGCGCCAGCAGCTTGGAGGGGGGTAATCAGCCCCAGCATTTT.

V usage is TRBV10-3 and J usage is TRBJ2-3; TRBD2 agrees at 13 bases. This CDR3 is built from 18 residues. Per germline, CDR1 ENHRY and CDR2 SYGVKD. The V and J ends lost 10 bases and 0 bases, in that order; junction bases with no gene match: 13. Here the CDR3 reads CASRLAGGVTTSTDTQYF. Here the CDR3 DNA reads TGTGCCAGCCGACTAGCGGGAGGCGTTACTACTAGCACAGATACGCAGTATTTT.

This clone was found a few times. This chain connects TRBV18 to TRBJ1-2; possibly TRBD1 for D (5 bases). This CDR3 has 15 amino acids. The V gene's germline CDR1 is KGHSH and CDR2 LQKENI. V dropped 3 bases and J dropped 6 bases, with 17 bases sitting between them. DNA for the CDR3: TGTGCCAGCTCACCGACTCGGGGGAAAAAGGATGGCTACACCTTC. Translating it yields CASSPTRGKKDGYTF. The full variable domain, with the rest looked up from reference TRBV18 and TRBJ1-2, is NAGVMQNPRHLVRRRGQEARLRCSPMKGHSHVYWYRQLPEEGLKFMVYLQKENIIDESGMPKERFSAEFPKEGPSILRIQQVVRGDSAAYFCASSPTRGKKDGYTFGSGTRLTVV.